The entry below describes one TCR beta chain. Its antigen remains undetermined. The record has no base qualities; no much larger clone is one base away. This specimen includes other DNA sequences encoding the same CDR3. Healthy HIV-negative adults with no recently reported acute infections or vaccinations were included as donors. Every donor was a Caucasian adult residing in Nashville, Tennessee, USA. CD4+ T cells were enriched by magnetic negative selection; naive cells were then positively selected on CD45RA, and the negative fraction formed the memory subset. Blood was obtained by leukapheresis, after which PBMCs were separated by Ficoll-Histopaque density gradient centrifugation and cryopreserved in liquid nitrogen vapor phase. Analytical flow cytometry was used to check the purity and quantity of every magnetically sorted T cell population. Genomic DNA was isolated from every sorted fraction and measured by UV absorbance on a Nanodrop 2000c.

The sample originates from a study of shared clonotypes between healthy human individuals (TCRdb year 2020). With respect to the entire study: A few men and two women, aged 18 to 49 years, made up the cohort. Between about 0.85 and 9.5 billion PBMCs per donor were obtained by leukapheresis. Different laboratories and diverse techniques were used to prepare libraries and sequence TCR repertoires, to increase sequencing depth and limit assay-specific biases. To estimate repertoire size and how much clonotypes are shared between individuals, the study performed deep sequencing of blood TCR repertoires from roughly five healthy adults. For each donor, CD4 naive and CD4 memory were each run on three plates, CD8 naive on two plates, and CD8 memory on one plate.

Using the deep immunoSEQ assay, multiplex PCR amplified TCR CDR3 regions from genomic DNA. Genomic DNA extracted from each cell subset was distributed evenly over all wells of several immunoSEQ 96-well plates, and each plate served as one replicate. For sorted subsets, approximately 190 ng of genomic DNA, equivalent to some 33,000 T cell genomes, went into each replicate PCR. Purified libraries were quantified with a Qubit 3.0 fluorometer, sized on a Bioanalyzer 2100, and re-quantified with the KAPA Library Quantification kit. Every immunoSEQ 96-well plate was sequenced on a dedicated single-read 150-cycle Illumina NextSeq 550 flow cell. In the paper's pipeline: Because the immunoSEQ output included only junctional sequences and no quality scores, the filtering could not be the same as the filtering used for full-length reads. Sequences were annotated with PyIR, a Python wrapper for IgBLAST v1.9, using IMGT germline references to assign V/J genes and CDR3. Reads were filtered out if the reads had weak V/J assignments (E-value above 1e-6), no CDR3, stop codons, out-of-frame junctions, or ambiguous translated residues. V3J clonotypes were defined as sequences sharing the same inferred V gene, J gene, and CDR3 amino acid sequence. Percentage overlap between repertoires was calculated by dividing the number of shared unique clonotypes by the size of the smaller repertoire. Three approaches were used to assess repertoire richness: RTK rarefaction, the Chao1 estimator, and Recon v2.1 estimates of unobserved clonotypes. Generation probabilities were computed with OLGA for all TCRbeta clonotypes obtained by the gDNA method from a handful of donors. TCRdb provides this immuneACCESS table in a form limited to in-frame rearrangements. Some clones are lacking; in checked studies, under half of them reflect an unresolved V gene, and why the rest are absent is not known. That table gives V, J and clone size, and the DNA gave D and trimming. This sample is represented by 1.6 million or so clones; 96% of them were singletons. The ten largest account for 1% to 1.5% of the sample.

Broad study findings and their caveats: Even with the large sequencing depth, rarefaction of the sorted-subset datasets indicated that sequencing was incomplete. Only blood was sampled, and tissue TCR repertoires likely differ from those in blood. Pairwise subsampling led to the expectation that sequencing depth would affect the degree of clonotype sharing among donors. Compared with non-shared clonotypes, the clonotypes found in all four sorted-subset donors had higher generation probabilities. Because the study included only a small number of donors, the genetic and exposure-history diversity represented was limited. Naive subsets generally had larger estimated clonotype richness than memory subsets did. Sharing across several donors was observed for around 5% of naive CD4, 3% to 3.5% of naive CD8, 2.3% of memory CD4, and about 0.38% of memory CD8 clonotypes.

Sample: naive CD4+ T cells sorted from blood. The cell subset or site label, read with the paper, signifies: CD45RA+ positively selected. This receptor was identified in a man aged 25-45 years in good health.

Here the CDR3 is given as CASSAGNQPQHF. At the DNA level, the sequence is TGTGCCAGCAGTGCGGGGAATCAGCCCCAGCATTTT. Rearrangement joined TRBV6-1 to TRBJ1-5; the D gene cannot be resolved reliably. V sheds 4 bases and J sheds 4 bases, leaving 5 bases between their ends. The CDR3 spans 12 residues, from the cysteine through the phenylalanine. The retained sequence is limited to the CDR3, 36 bases, with the frame set at the first base. Based on the germline V gene, the CDR1 and CDR2 sequences are MNHNS and SASEGT.